This T cell receptor (beta chain) came from a study of blood T cells in healthy people across ages. About the study: With template switching, about one barcoded beta molecule was captured per two T cells.

Study-level points and caveats: Measured against age, TCR beta diversity per million T cells decreased in a roughly linear manner.

The CDR3 sequence is 14 residues long. V lost 4 bases, J lost 7 bases, and 7 bases stayed unmatched. The germline CDR1 and CDR2 sequences are SGHTA and FQGNSA. Concerning this clonotype: What it binds is unknown.

The use of a sample-barcoded 5' primer and a J-beta primer mix characterized a second PCR of roughly 7 to 11 cycles. Each cDNA molecule was tagged by a template-switch adaptor with 12 random nucleotides. TCRdb analysed the 5' RACE reads with MiXCR anew, one entry per CDR3 protein. The sample yields around 1.7 million distinct CDR3 sequences, 28% seen once. This clonotype originated in a woman aged 25 to 45 in good health. V usage is TRBV7-2 and J usage is TRBJ2-1; TRBD2 matches at 7 bases. Sequenced sample: blood. The CDR3 DNA reads TGTGCCAGCAGCTGGGGTAACGGGAGGAATGAGCAGTTCTTC. This translates into CASSWGNGRNEQFF. Complete variable domain (other parts from reference TRBV7-2 and TRBJ2-1): GAGVSQSPSNKVTEKGKDVELRCDPISGHTALYWYRQSLGQGLEFLIYFQGNSAPDKSGLPSDRFSAERTGGSVSTLTIQRTQQEDSAVYLCASSWGNGRNEQFFGPGTRLTVL.